The rows below give T cell receptor beta chains drawn from one sample of a study of T cells in Graves' hyperthyroidism and ophthalmopathy. MiXCR was run by TCRdb on the multiplex PCR reads, yielding one entry per CDR3 protein. This sample has 350,000 to 400,000 distinct CDR3 sequences; 15% to 20% occur once, and the top ten carry 3.7%. Sequenced input: blood. Every receptor here comes from a woman younger than 35 with Graves' hyperthyroidism. Both conserved end residues are part of each CDR3. The D gene is left open where the match is weak. For some rows the clone size is stated as once, few or many, or as a class when expanded; others skip it.

many,TRBJ1-5,TRBV7-8,.,CASSQKPQGNQPQHF,TGTGCCAGCAGTCAAAAACCTCAGGGGAATCAGCCCCAGCATTTT
many,TRBJ1-2,TRBV11-2,TRBD1,CASSFVTGGYGYTF,TGTGCCAGCAGCTTTGTGACAGGGGGCTATGGCTACACCTTC
many,TRBJ1-2,TRBV14,.,CASSPLGPNYGYTF,TGTGCCAGCAGCCCTTTGGGCCCTAACTATGGCTACACCTTC
many,TRBJ1-1,TRBV28,TRBD1,CASSLAGTGTRTEAFF,TGTGCCAGCAGTTTAGCGGGGACAGGGACGAGGACTGAAGCTTTCTTT
many,TRBJ2-5,TRBV7-9,.,CASSRSSGAQETQYF,TGTGCCAGCAGCCGAAGTTCCGGGGCGCAAGAGACCCAGTACTTC
many,TRBJ1-1,TRBV30,.,CAWSSTALRAFF,TGTGCCTGGAGTTCAACAGCGCTTCGGGCTTTCTTT
many,TRBJ2-7,TRBV15,.,CATSSLAASSYEQYF,TGTGCCACCAGCTCGTTAGCGGCGAGCTCCTACGAGCAGTACTTC
.,TRBJ1-5,TRBV6-1,.,CASRRWRGDQPQHF,TGTGCCAGCAGACGGTGGAGGGGGGACCAGCCCCAGCATTTT
many,TRBJ1-5,TRBV6-1,TRBD1,CASSPGTAEPQHF,TGTGCCAGCAGTCCCGGGACAGCGGAGCCCCAGCATTTT
.,TRBJ1-6,TRBV5-1,.,CASSGAIRFHF,TGCGCCAGCAGCGGGGCAATTCGCTTCCACTTT
many,TRBJ2-2,TRBV12-3/TRBV12-4,.,CASIRDRAGELFF,TGTGCCAGCATCCGGGACCGGGCCGGGGAGCTGTTTTTT
.,TRBJ2-7,TRBV2,.,CASSEAGKASYDQYF,TGTGCCAGCAGTGAAGCGGGTAAGGCCTCCTACGATCAGTACTTC
.,TRBJ1-2,TRBV20-1,.,CSARDDPPDRYGYTF,TGCAGTGCTAGAGATGATCCACCCGACAGATATGGCTACACCTTC
many,TRBJ2-5,TRBV11-2,TRBD2,CASSATGGQETQYF,TGTGCCAGCAGCGCCACGGGGGGCCAAGAGACCCAGTACTTC
few,TRBJ1-2,TRBV4-1,TRBD1,CASSQGRDRGDYGYTF,TGCGCCAGCAGCCAAGGTCGGGACAGGGGTGACTATGGCTACACCTTC
many,TRBJ2-5,TRBV24-1,.,CATSDSTQEITQETQYF,TGTGCCACCAGTGACTCTACCCAGGAGATCACCCAAGAGACCCAGTACTTC
many,TRBJ1-2,TRBV2,.,CASIDGPYGYTF,TGTGCCAGCATCGACGGACCTTATGGCTACACCTTC
many,TRBJ1-2,TRBV28,TRBD1,CASRKTGVYGYTF,TGTGCCAGCAGAAAGACAGGGGTCTATGGCTACACCTTC
many,TRBJ1-6,TRBV27,.,CASSLGRLAPLHF,TGTGCCAGCAGTTTAGGACGCCTGGCACCCCTCCACTTT
many,TRBJ1-2,TRBV2,.,CASTRGPMDIHGYTF,TGTGCCAGCACCCGCGGGCCCATGGATATTCATGGCTACACCTTC
.,TRBJ2-7,TRBV28,TRBD1,CASFSNPGQGSEQYF,TGTGCCAGCTTCTCAAATCCGGGACAGGGGAGCGAGCAGTACTTC
many,TRBJ2-7,TRBV6-1,.,CASGGAGTAWEQYF,TGTGCCAGCGGGGGGGCAGGGACGGCCTGGGAGCAGTACTTC
many,TRBJ2-7,TRBV7-6,.,CASSPLGGGRGEQYF,TGTGCCAGCAGCCCCTTAGGTGGGGGCAGGGGCGAGCAGTACTTC
many,TRBJ1-3,TRBV10-3,TRBD1,CAITGEGNTIYF,TGTGCCATAACAGGGGAAGGAAACACCATATATTTT
many,TRBJ2-5,TRBV5-1,.,CASSQYPTVGTQYF,TGCGCCAGCAGCCAATACCCGACGGTAGGGACCCAGTACTTC
many,TRBJ2-7,TRBV12-3/TRBV12-4,.,CASRAMGEQYF,TGTGCCAGCAGAGCAATGGGCGAGCAGTACTTC
.,TRBJ2-7,TRBV27,TRBD2,CASSTTSGGVSYEQYF,TGTGCCAGCAGTACGACTAGCGGGGGGGTCTCCTACGAGCAGTACTTC
many,TRBJ2-5,TRBV5-1,.,CASSSTGTPSQETQYF,TGCGCCAGCAGCTCCACCGGGACACCATCCCAAGAGACCCAGTACTTC
many,TRBJ2-7,TRBV6-5,TRBD1,CATILQGQPSPEQYF,TGTGCCACGATACTCCAGGGACAGCCCTCGCCCGAGCAGTACTTC
.,TRBJ1-1,TRBV18,TRBD1,CASSSTGWAEAFF,TGTGCCAGCTCATCGACAGGGTGGGCTGAAGCTTTCTTT
few,TRBJ1-3,TRBV11-1,TRBD1,CASSPQTGRARGNTIYF,TGTGCCAGCAGCCCGCAGACAGGGAGGGCTCGTGGAAACACCATATATTTT
many,TRBJ1-5,TRBV12-3/TRBV12-4,TRBD1,CASSPTTGSQPQHF,TGTGCCAGCAGCCCTACGACAGGGTCCCAGCCCCAGCATTTT
many,TRBJ2-7,TRBV5-1,.,CASSGGSTGAYEQYF,TGCGCCAGCAGCGGGGGGTCCACAGGGGCCTACGAGCAGTACTTC
many,TRBJ2-7,TRBV12-3/TRBV12-4,TRBD1,CASSPVGTGPEQYF,TGTGCCAGCAGCCCCGTTGGGACAGGCCCCGAGCAGTACTTC
many,TRBJ2-5,TRBV2,.,CANRPGQGQETQYF,TGTGCCAACCGGCCGGGACAAGGGCAAGAGACCCAGTACTTC
many,TRBJ1-1,TRBV20-1,TRBD1,CSVRTGGTEAFF,TGCAGTGTTAGGACAGGGGGAACTGAAGCTTTCTTT
.,TRBJ1-1,TRBV18,.,CASSPFKGRDTEAFF,TGTGCCAGCTCACCATTTAAGGGCAGGGACACTGAAGCTTTCTTT
many,TRBJ2-5,TRBV20-1,TRBD1,CSATDRMVETQYF,TGCAGTGCAACGGACAGGATGGTGGAGACCCAGTACTTC
many,TRBJ1-3,TRBV12-3/TRBV12-4,TRBD1,CASIRRGIVSGNTIYF,TGTGCCAGCATCCGCAGGGGGATTGTCTCTGGAAACACCATATATTTT
many,TRBJ1-1,TRBV20-1,.,CSARAGAGDATFF,TGCAGTGCTAGAGCTGGAGCGGGGGACGCTACTTTCTTT
many,TRBJ2-7,TRBV9,.,CASSVSPSAGSYEQYF,TGTGCCAGCAGCGTAAGCCCTTCGGCAGGGTCCTACGAGCAGTACTTC
many,TRBJ1-1,TRBV12-3/TRBV12-4,.,CASSLSGRLRAEAFF,TGTGCCAGCAGTTTATCCGGCAGGTTAAGGGCGGAAGCTTTCTTT
.,TRBJ2-5,TRBV27,TRBD2,CASSAGGANWGQYF,TGTGCCAGCAGTGCCGGGGGGGCCAACTGGGGCCAGTACTTC
many,TRBJ2-2,TRBV20-1,.,CSARDIHGELFF,TGCAGTGCCAGGGACATTCACGGGGAGCTGTTTTTT
many,TRBJ2-7,TRBV5-1,TRBD2,CASSLVLAGGREQYF,TGCGCCAGCAGCTTGGTACTAGCGGGGGGTCGCGAGCAGTACTTC
many,TRBJ2-5,TRBV30,.,CAWSPQLIVGTQYF,TGTGCCTGGAGTCCCCAGCTTATAGTGGGGACCCAGTACTTC